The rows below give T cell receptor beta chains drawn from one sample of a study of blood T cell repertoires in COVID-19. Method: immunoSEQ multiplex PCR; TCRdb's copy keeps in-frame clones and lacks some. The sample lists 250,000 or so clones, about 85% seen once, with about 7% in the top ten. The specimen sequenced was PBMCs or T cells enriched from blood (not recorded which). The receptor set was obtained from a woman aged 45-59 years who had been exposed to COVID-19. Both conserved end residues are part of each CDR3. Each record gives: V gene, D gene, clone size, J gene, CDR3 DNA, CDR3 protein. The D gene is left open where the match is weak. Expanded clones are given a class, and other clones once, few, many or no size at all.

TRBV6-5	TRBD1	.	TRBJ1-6	TGTGCCAGCAGTCGGGACAGCGATAATTCACCCCTCCACTTT	CASSRDSDNSPLHF
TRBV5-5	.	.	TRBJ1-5	TGTGCCAGCAGCTTGGCCCCGGATCAGCCCCAGCATTTT	CASSLAPDQPQHF
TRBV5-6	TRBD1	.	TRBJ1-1	TGTGCCAGCAGCCTCGGGACAGGGGGCGAAAGTACTGAAGCTTTCTTT	CASSLGTGGESTEAFF
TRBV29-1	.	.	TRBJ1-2	TGCAGCGTTGAAGAAGTGCCCGGGATCGGAGGCTACACCTTC	CSVEEVPGIGGYTF
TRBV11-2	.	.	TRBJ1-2	TGTGCCAGCAGCTTAACGGACAGCGGCTATGGCTACACCTTC	CASSLTDSGYGYTF
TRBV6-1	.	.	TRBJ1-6	TGTGCCAGCAGTGCCGGACACCCATTTGGAGGGAATAATTCACCCCTCCACTTT	CASSAGHPFGGNNSPLHF
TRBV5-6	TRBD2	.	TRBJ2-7	TGTGCCAGCAGCTTGGCCGGACTAGCGGGGGCCGGGGAGCAGTACTTC	CASSLAGLAGAGEQYF
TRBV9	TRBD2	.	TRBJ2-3	TGTGCCAGCAGCTCGCGGGGGGATCGCACAGATACGCAGTATTTT	CASSSRGDRTDTQYF
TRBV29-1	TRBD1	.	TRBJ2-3	TGCAGCGTCGCCAGGGGGTCGTCAGATACGCAGTATTTT	CSVARGSSDTQYF
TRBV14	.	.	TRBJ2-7	TGTGCCAGCAGCCAAGTCAGGTTTTACGAGCAGTACTTC	CASSQVRFYEQYF
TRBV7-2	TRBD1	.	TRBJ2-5	TGTGCCAGCAGCTTGGACAGGGTGGTAGAGACCCAGTACTTC	CASSLDRVVETQYF
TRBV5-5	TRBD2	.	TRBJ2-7	TGTGCCAGCAGCCATCCTAGCGGGGGGCACTACGAGCAGTACTTC	CASSHPSGGHYEQYF
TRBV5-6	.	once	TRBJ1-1	TGTGCCAGCAGCTTGCGGGGGGCTAGAACTGAAGCTTTCTTT	CASSLRGARTEAFF
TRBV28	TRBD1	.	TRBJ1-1	TGTGCCAGCAGTTTAAGGACAGGGGCCCGGGCGAACACTGAAGCTTTCTTT	CASSLRTGARANTEAFF
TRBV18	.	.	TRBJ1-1	TGTGCCAGCTCACCCACCTCCGACCGGGGGACTGAAGCTTTCTTT	CASSPTSDRGTEAFF
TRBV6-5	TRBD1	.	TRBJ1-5	TGTGCCACCGGACAGGGAAGATTTCAGCCCCAGCATTTT	CATGQGRFQPQHF
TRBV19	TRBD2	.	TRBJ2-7	TGTGCCAGTAGTTCCTCGCGCGGGGGATACGAGCAGTACTTC	CASSSSRGGYEQYF
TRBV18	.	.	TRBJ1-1	TGTGCCAGCTCACCGGTTGGGGGGGCTGAAGCTTTCTTT	CASSPVGGAEAFF
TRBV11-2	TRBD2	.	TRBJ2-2	TGTGCCAGCAGCCCAGGGACTAGCGGGGGGACGAACACCGGGGAGCTGTTTTTT	CASSPGTSGGTNTGELFF
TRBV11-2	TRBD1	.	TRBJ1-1	TGTGCCACGGCGGAGGGGGCAACTGAAGCTTTCTTT	CATAEGATEAFF
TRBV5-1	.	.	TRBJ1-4	TGCGCCAGCAGCTTGTCGGGTATCACTAATGAAAAACTGTTTTTT	CASSLSGITNEKLFF
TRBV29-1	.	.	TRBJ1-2	TGCAGCGTTGAACGGGGAATTGGCTACACCTTC	CSVERGIGYTF
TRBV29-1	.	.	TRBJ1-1	TGCAGCGTTCAAGACAGTATGAACACTGAAGCTTTCTTT	CSVQDSMNTEAFF
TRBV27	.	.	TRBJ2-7	TGTGCCAGCAGTTTGGTCCCGGGAGTCTACGAGCAGTACTTC	CASSLVPGVYEQYF
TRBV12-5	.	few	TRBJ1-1	TGTGCTAGTGACTCCGATGGGAACACTGAAGCTTTCTTT	CASDSDGNTEAFF
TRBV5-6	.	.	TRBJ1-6	TGTGCCAGCAGCCCCTTTAGCAGGAGGGGAAATTCACCCCTCCACTTT	CASSPFSRRGNSPLHF
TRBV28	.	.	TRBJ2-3	TGTGCCAGCAGCCGGGACAACACAGATACGCAGTATTTT	CASSRDNTDTQYF
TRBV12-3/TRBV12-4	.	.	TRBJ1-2	TGTGCCAGCAGTTCAGGGAACTTCTATGGCTACACCTTC	CASSSGNFYGYTF
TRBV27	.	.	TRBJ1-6	TGTGCCAGCAGTTCTCAGCCCATCCAGGGCTCCTATAATTCACCCCTCCACTTT	CASSSQPIQGSYNSPLHF
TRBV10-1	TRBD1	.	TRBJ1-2	TGCGCCAGCAGTCGGGACAGGGGGAACTATGGCTACACCTTC	CASSRDRGNYGYTF
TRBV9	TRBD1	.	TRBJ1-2	TGTGCCAGCAGCCCCGGGACAGAAGACTATGGCTACACCTTC	CASSPGTEDYGYTF
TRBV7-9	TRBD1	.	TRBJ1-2	TGTGCCAGCAGCCTAGACAGGGGCTCATATGGCTACACCTTC	CASSLDRGSYGYTF
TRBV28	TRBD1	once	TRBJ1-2	TGTGCCAGCAGGCCGTCGGGACAGCCCTATGGCTACACCTTC	CASRPSGQPYGYTF
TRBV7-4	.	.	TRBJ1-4	TGTGCCAGCAGCTTTGCGAGGACAGCCGGCAGAACAACTAATGAAAAACTGTTTTTT	CASSFARTAGRTTNEKLFF
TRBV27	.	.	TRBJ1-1	TGTGCCAGCAGAGTAACAGGGTGGACTGAAGCTTTCTTT	CASRVTGWTEAFF
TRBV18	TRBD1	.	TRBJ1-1	TGTGCCAGCTCACCACAAGGGGGCATTGAAGCTTTCTTT	CASSPQGGIEAFF
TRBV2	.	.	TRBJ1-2	TGTGCCAGCAGGAGGGACAAGGGGGCTAACTATGGCTACACCTTC	CASRRDKGANYGYTF
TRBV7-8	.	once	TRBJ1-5	TGTGCCAGCAGCTTAGCCGGGAGTAGCAATCAGCCCCAGCATTTT	CASSLAGSSNQPQHF
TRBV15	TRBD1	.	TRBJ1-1	TGTGCCACCAGCACCTTCGGGACAGGGGTGAGAGCTTTCTTT	CATSTFGTGVRAFF
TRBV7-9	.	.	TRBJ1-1	TGTGCCAGCAGCAGAGGAAGAACTGAAGCTTTCTTT	CASSRGRTEAFF
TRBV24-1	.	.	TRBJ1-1	TGTGCCACCTCAAGTGGGTCGCTAGGCAGCACTGAAGCTTTCTTT	CATSSGSLGSTEAFF
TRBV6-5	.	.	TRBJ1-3	TGTGCCAGCAGTTACACCCGGTCCACTGGAAACACCATATATTTT	CASSYTRSTGNTIYF
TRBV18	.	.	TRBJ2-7	TGTGCCAGCTCACCAGGGACATTTTACGAGCAGTACTTC	CASSPGTFYEQYF
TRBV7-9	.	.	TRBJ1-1	TGTGCCAGCAGTTTTAATTCCCCACTGGCTTTCTTT	CASSFNSPLAFF
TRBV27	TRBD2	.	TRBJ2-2	TGTGCCAGCACCCCTGTTTGGCGGGGGGCCGCGGACACCGGGGAGCTGTTTTTT	CASTPVWRGAADTGELFF
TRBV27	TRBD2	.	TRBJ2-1	TGTGCCAGCAGTGGGACTAGCGGGGGACCTTACAATGAGCAGTTCTTC	CASSGTSGGPYNEQFF
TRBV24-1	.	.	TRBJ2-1	TGTGCCACCAGTCGGCAGAAAGGGGACAATGAGCAGTTCTTC	CATSRQKGDNEQFF
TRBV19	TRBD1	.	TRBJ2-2	TGTGCCACTGGCCCGGGACAGTACCCTCCGGAGAGGACCGGGGAGCTGTTTTTT	CATGPGQYPPERTGELFF
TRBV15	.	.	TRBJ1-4	TGTGCCACCAGCAGTGCATACGGGGATGGGCCCAGTGGAAAACTGTTTTTT	CATSSAYGDGPSGKLFF
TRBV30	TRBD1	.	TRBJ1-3	TGTGCCTGGAGTTCGACAGGGGCTGGAAACACCATATATTTT	CAWSSTGAGNTIYF